This entry lists 25 T cell receptor beta chains sequenced from one sample in a study of blood T cell repertoires in COVID-19. Some clones are missing from TCRdb's copy, which holds only in-frame ones; the method was immunoSEQ multiplex PCR. The sample shows more than 200,000 clones, 75% to 95% of them seen only once. The specimen sequenced was PBMCs or T cells enriched from blood (not recorded which). The receptor set was obtained from a woman between 18 and 29 years old who had recovered from COVID-19.

The V and J genes are TRBV11-2 and TRBJ1-4; 9 bases fit TRBD1. Germline CDR1 and CDR2: SGHAT and FQNNGV. With V trimmed by 1 base and J by 7 bases, 4 bases remained unmatched. The CDR3 loop spans 15 amino acids. Here the CDR3 reads CASSLGTGVGEKLFF. The CDR3 DNA sequence: TGTGCCAGCAGCTTAGGGACAGGGGTGGGTGAAAAACTGTTTTTT.

This sequence joins TRBV4-2 and TRBJ2-3, with TRBD2 matching over 8 bases. Germline values: CDR1 LGHNA, CDR2 YNFKEQ. The CDR3 totals 17 residues. V lost 1 base and J lost 5; bases outside the gene matches: 11. The CDR3 region has the DNA TGTGCCAGCAGCCAAGGGCTTCTCGCGGGGGGCCGAGATACGCAGTATTTT. Encoded protein: CASSQGLLAGGRDTQYF.

A word on this clone: Germline and junction disagree at one end, which may indicate a read error. The chain uses TRBV15 and TRBJ2-1; possible D gene TRBD2, 5 bases. Per germline, CDR1 LNHNV and CDR2 YYDKDF (reference sequence). The CDR3 contains 13 residues. The CDR3, as DNA: TGTGCCACCAGCAACCGAGGGTACAGTGAGCAGTTCTTC. As protein: CATSNRGYSEQFF.

V and J are TRBV25-1 and TRBJ2-5, with D unresolved. The CDR3 runs to 14 residues. Trimming took off 2 bases at V and 1 base at J, with 8 bases between the two ends. The germline V gene has CDR1 MGHDK and CDR2 SYGVNS. The CDR3 spells CASSEDSGQETQYF. The CDR3 coding sequence is TGTGCCAGCAGTGAAGACTCTGGCCAAGAGACCCAGTACTTC.

The genes are TRBV11-2 and TRBJ2-1, with 9 bases matching TRBD2. Losses at the gene ends were 4 bases for V and 4 bases for J; bases not matched to a gene: 17. The CDR3 has 19 amino acids. CDR1 SGHAT and CDR2 FQNNGV come from the germline V gene. CDR3 region: CASSSKHTAGGLKYNEQFF. CDR3 in DNA: TGTGCCAGCAGCTCCAAACATACAGCGGGGGGCCTTAAATACAATGAGCAGTTCTTC.

The J gene is TRBJ1-2, the V gene TRBV7-2, with D perhaps TRBD1 (5 bases). The CDR3 length is 14 residues. Germline V gives CDR1 SGHTA, CDR2 FQGNSA. Between the trimmed V and J ends, which lost 3 bases and 7 bases, there was a span of 15 bases. The CDR3 DNA is TGTGCCAGCAGCTTTGGAACCGCACAGGCTGGCTACACCTTC. It translates to CASSFGTAQAGYTF.

The chain recombines TRBV7-8 with TRBJ1-1; the match to TRBD1 covers 7 bases. The ends lost 4 bases at V and 0 bases at J; junction bases unmatched: 5. Germline CDR1 and CDR2: SGHVS and FQNEAQ. This CDR3 is built from 15 residues. In nucleotides, the CDR3 is TGTGCCAGCAGCTCGGGACAGACCTTGAACACTGAAGCTTTCTTT. Protein product: CASSSGQTLNTEAFF.

This clone was detected once. This rearrangement joins TRBV5-1 to TRBJ2-3, with unresolved D. There are 14 residues in the CDR3. Germline CDR1 is SGHRS and CDR2 is YFSETQ. Trimming stripped 6 bases from V and 0 bases from J, with 11 bases between. CDR3: CASKRGSSTDTQYF. In DNA, the CDR3 is TGCGCCAGCAAAAGAGGATCTAGCACAGATACGCAGTATTTT.

The V call is TRBV4-2, the J call TRBJ1-5; D is uncertain. The CDR3 spans 16 residues. V lost 0 bases and J 1 base, leaving 10 bases between the germline ends. The germline gives CDR1 LGHNA, CDR2 YNFKEQ. CDR3: CASSQDLRESNQPQHF. CDR3 nucleotides: TGTGCCAGCAGCCAAGATCTTCGTGAGAGCAATCAGCCCCAGCATTTT.

The rearrangement joins TRBV2 to TRBJ1-1, with D tentatively TRBD1 (6 bases). CDR3 length equals 13 residues. Germline assignment: CDR1 SNHLY and CDR2 FYNNEI. Trimming removed 8 bases at V and 1 base at J, with 11 bases between. The CDR3 DNA reads TGTGCCAGCTGTAGGACAGCGAACACTGAAGCTTTCTTT. This gives the protein CASCRTANTEAFF.

The chain couples TRBV25-1 to TRBJ2-7, with TRBD2 identical over 7 bases. Losses at the gene ends were 4 bases for V and 2 bases for J; bases not matched to a gene: 2. The CDR3 consists of 13 residues. Germline CDR1 reads MGHDK; CDR2 reads SYGVNS. CDR3 DNA: TGTGCCAGCAGTGTGACTAGCACCTACGAGCAGTACTTC. It specifies CASSVTSTYEQYF.

This clone was seen just once. The rearrangement joins TRBV28 to TRBJ1-5, with 9 nucleotides matching TRBD1. The CDR3 has 16 amino acids. Germline V gene sequence: CDR1 MDHEN, CDR2 SYDVKM. V trimming: 6 bases; J trimming: 4 bases; junction bases outside the gene matches: 10. DNA for the CDR3: TGTGCCAGCAGGCAGCAAGGGACAGGGATAAATCAGCCCCAGCATTTT. Protein sequence: CASRQQGTGINQPQHF. The whole variable domain, remainder taken from reference TRBV28 and TRBJ1-5, is DVKVTQSSRYLVKRTGEKVFLECVQDMDHENMFWYRQDPGLGLRLIYFSYDVKMKEKGDIPEGYSVSREKKERFSLILESASTNQTSMYLCASRQQGTGINQPQHFGDGTRLSIL.

This clone was observed once. The CDR3 spells CASSPEQTGYTF. For the CDR3, the DNA is TGTGCCAGCTCACCAGAACAGACGGGCTACACCTTC. The chain carries TRBV18 and TRBJ1-2; D gene uncertain. In germline, CDR1 is KGHSH, CDR2 LQKENI. The V gene lost 2 bases and the J gene lost 8 bases, with 9 bases spanning the gap. There are 12 residues in the CDR3.

V usage is TRBV15 and J usage is TRBJ1-3, with 8 bases identical to TRBD1. Germline CDR1 and CDR2: LNHNV and YYDKDF (reference sequence). V shed 5 bases, J shed 3 bases, and the junction held 3 bases outside the gene matches. The CDR3 is made up of 14 amino acids. The CDR3 sequence: CATSQDRDGNTIYF. As DNA, the CDR3 is TGTGCCACCAGCCAGGACAGGGATGGAAACACCATATATTTT.

This clone was observed a single time. The chain has TRBV5-1 and TRBJ2-5; 7 positions agree with TRBD1. Trimming cost V 0 bases and J 5 bases; bases outside gene matches: 7. The CDR3 is 15 residues long. Germline V gene sequence: CDR1 SGHRS, CDR2 YFSETQ. The CDR3 DNA reads TGCGCCAGCAGCTTGGCAGGGGCCAGGGGGGAGACCCAGTACTTC. Encoded protein: CASSLAGARGETQYF.

Only one count was recorded for this clone. The gene calls are TRBV28 and TRBJ2-1; 9 bases align to TRBD2. The germline V gene has CDR1 MDHEN and CDR2 SYDVKM. The CDR3 loop spans 13 amino acids. V gave up 10 bases and J gave up 6 bases; unmatched junction bases: 7. The CDR3 sequence: CATREGRLNEQFF. The CDR3, as DNA: TGTGCCACGCGGGAGGGGCGCCTCAATGAGCAGTTCTTC.

The chain is built from TRBV2 and TRBJ1-1, with a weak D call TRBD1 (5 bases). Trimming removed 11 bases from V and 7 bases from J, with 17 bases in between. Germline V gene sequence: CDR1 SNHLY, CDR2 FYNNEI. The CDR3 extends over 12 amino acids. CDR3 bases: TGTGCCGGGAAGACAGAGGTAGGTGAAGCTTTCTTT. Its translation is CAGKTEVGEAFF.

The V gene is TRBV20-1, the J gene TRBJ1-1, with no clear D. The CDR3 extends over 10 amino acids. V shed 5 bases and J shed 11 bases, with 12 bases lying between them. CDR1 and CDR2 (germline): DFQATT, SNEGSKA (reference sequence). In nucleotides, the CDR3 is TGCAGTGCTCCCGAGGGTTTGGCTTTCTTT. This codes for CSAPEGLAFF.

The rearrangement links TRBV18 to TRBJ2-7; 12 bases line up with TRBD2. Losses at the gene ends were 3 bases for V and 4 bases for J; bases not matched to a gene: 1. This CDR3 is 14 amino acids long. Germline V gene sequence: CDR1 KGHSH, CDR2 LQKENI. The CDR3 DNA reads TGTGCCAGCTCACCCGGGACTAGCGGGTACGAGCAGTACTTC. Encoded protein: CASSPGTSGYEQYF.

The rearrangement uses TRBV29-1 and TRBJ2-1; 11 positions match TRBD1. Germline-derived CDR1 and CDR2 are SQVTM and ANQGSEA. With 3 bases clipped from V and 6 bases from J, the junction kept 13 bases outside the gene matches. This CDR3 is built from 17 residues. This chain's CDR3 is CSVEGEFGDRGFNEQFF. CDR3 nucleotide sequence: TGCAGCGTTGAGGGGGAATTTGGGGACAGGGGGTTCAATGAGCAGTTCTTC.

The chain employs TRBV4-1 and TRBJ1-2; 8 nucleotides agree with TRBD1. With 4 bases clipped from V and 8 bases from J, the junction kept 12 bases outside the gene matches. CDR1 is MGHRA, CDR2 YSYEKL, per germline. The CDR3 totals 15 residues. The CDR3 bases are TGCGCCAGCAGCCCTAATCAGGACAGGGCGGGAGGCTACACCTTC. This codes for CASSPNQDRAGGYTF.

The chain has TRBV6-1 and TRBJ2-7, with D perhaps matching TRBD1 (5 bases). The CDR3 loop spans 14 amino acids. V was cut by 3 bases and J by 0 bases, with 9 bases left in between. CDR1 MNHNS and CDR2 SASEGT come from the germline V gene. CDR3 in amino acids: CASSEQGYSYEQYF. The CDR3 DNA follows: TGTGCCAGCAGTGAGCAGGGCTACTCCTACGAGCAGTACTTC.

The chain carries TRBV5-1 and TRBJ1-1, with 7 bases that match TRBD1. CDR1 SGHRS and CDR2 YFSETQ come from the germline V gene. V lost 2 bases to trimming and J lost 4 bases; unmatched junction nucleotides: 2. This CDR3 has 13 residues. CDR3 sequence reads: CASSFDRATEAFF. For the CDR3, the DNA is TGCGCCAGCAGCTTCGACAGGGCCACTGAAGCTTTCTTT.

The gene calls are TRBV2 and TRBJ1-6; D unclear. From germline, CDR1 is SNHLY and CDR2 FYNNEI. The CDR3 runs 11 residues. V lost 6 bases and J 6 bases, leaving 3 bases between the germline ends. The chain's CDR3 is CASSGNSPLHF. Here the CDR3 DNA reads TGTGCCAGCAGCGGTAATTCACCCCTCCACTTT.

V usage is TRBV9 and J usage is TRBJ1-6; D is possibly TRBD1 (5 bases). The CDR3 has 13 residues. V gave up 3 bases and J gave up 9 bases, with 10 bases separating them. Germline CDR1 reads SGDLS; CDR2 reads YYNGEE. The CDR3 DNA reads as TGTGCCAGCAGCGAGACTGACAGTTCACCCCTCCACTTT. It yields the protein CASSETDSSPLHF. Full variable domain (missing parts from reference TRBV9 and TRBJ1-6): DSGVTQTPKHLITATGQRVTLRCSPRSGDLSVYWYQQSLDQGLQFLIQYYNGEERAKGNILERFSAQQFPDLHSELNLSSLELGDSALYFCASSETDSSPLHFGNGTRLTVT.